The 16 T cell receptor beta chains in this list originate from one sample, sequenced in a study of cytomegalovirus exposure and HLA in healthy donors. Generated by immunoSEQ multiplex PCR, the TCRdb table keeps only in-frame clones and is missing some. The sample lists about 240,000 clones; approximately 86% were seen once. Sequencing was done on a sample of PBMCs. These receptors were taken from a woman in her twenties or thirties in good health and CMV-seropositive.

The rearrangement links TRBV30 to TRBJ2-5; D perhaps matches TRBD1 (6 bases). The CDR3 is 13 amino acids. From germline, CDR1 is GTSNPN and CDR2 SVGIG (reference sequence). Trimming removed 3 bases from V and 8 bases from J, with 16 bases in between. In DNA, the CDR3 is TGTGCCTGGAGGTCAGGGGCCCAGTACACCCAGTACTTC. This gives the protein CAWRSGAQYTQYF.

This clone has a handful of counts. The chain has TRBV5-4 and TRBJ1-4; 7 positions agree with TRBD1. The CDR3 sequence is 15 residues long. V was pared by 4 bases and J by 8 bases, with 11 bases of the junction left unmatched. Per germline, CDR1 SGHNT and CDR2 YYREEE (reference sequence). Here the CDR3 reads CASSRGQVGGEKLFF. Written as DNA, the CDR3 is TGTGCCAGCAGCCGAGGACAGGTCGGCGGAGAAAAACTGTTTTTT.

This chain uses TRBV27 with TRBJ2-7; 7 bases fit TRBD2. Unmatched junction bases numbered 17, after V lost 1 base and J lost 5 bases. CDR1 is MNHEY, CDR2 SMNVEV, per germline (reference sequence). This CDR3 has 18 amino acids. The CDR3 DNA sequence: TGTGCCAGCAGTTTATTTTTTGGGTCGGCGGGAGCTAACCACGAGCAGTACTTC. As protein: CASSLFFGSAGANHEQYF.

The V call is TRBV28, the J call TRBJ1-4, with D hard to call. V lost 4 bases and J 4 bases, leaving 10 bases between the germline ends. Germline CDR1 reads MDHEN; CDR2 reads SYDVKM. The length of the CDR3 is 14 residues. CDR3 residues: CASSWRALNEKLFF. CDR3 nucleotides: TGTGCCAGCAGTTGGCGGGCGCTTAATGAAAAACTGTTTTTT.

This sequence joins TRBV30 and TRBJ2-7, with TRBD1 matching 7 bases. Germline loops: CDR1 GTSNPN, CDR2 SVGIG (reference sequence). This CDR3 contains 12 residues. J gave up 8 bases and V 5 bases, and 9 bases lay outside the gene matches. CDR3 in amino acids: CAWGPTGSKQYF. CDR3 DNA sequence: TGTGCCTGGGGTCCGACAGGGTCCAAGCAGTACTTC. The complete variable domain, with remaining parts taken from reference TRBV30 and TRBJ2-7, reads SQTIHQWPATLVQPVGSPLSLECTVEGTSNPNLYWYRQAAGRGLQLLFYSVGIGQISSEVPQNLSASRPQDRQFILSSKKLLLSDSGFYLCAWGPTGSKQYFGPGTRLTVT.

The gene calls are TRBV5-1 and TRBJ2-7; D gene ambiguous. V was clipped by 2 bases and J by 2 bases, with 8 bases between them. Germline V lookup: CDR1 SGHRS, CDR2 YFSETQ. The CDR3 runs to 13 residues. The CDR3 bases are TGCGCCAGCAGCTTAGCAGGCCCCTACGAGCAGTACTTC. Translation: CASSLAGPYEQYF. Full variable domain (rest looked up from reference TRBV5-1 and TRBJ2-7): KAGVTQTPRYLIKTRGQQVTLSCSPISGHRSVSWYQQTPGQGLQFLFEYFSETQRNKGNFPGRFSGRQFSNSRSEMNVSTLELGDSALYLCASSLAGPYEQYFGPGTRLTVT.

This chain connects TRBV11-3 to TRBJ1-5; 8 bases line up with TRBD1. This CDR3 is built from 15 residues. Trimming removed 4 bases from V and 3 bases from J; junction bases left unmatched: 5. Germline CDR1 and CDR2: SGHNT and YENEEA. In DNA form, the CDR3 reads TGTGCCAGCAGCTCCGGGACAGGCTCCAATCAGCCCCAGCATTTT. Translated: CASSSGTGSNQPQHF. Supplemented by reference TRBV11-3 and TRBJ1-5, the full variable domain reads EAGVVQSPRYKIIEKKQPVAFWCNPISGHNTLYWYLQNLGQGPELLIRYENEEAVDDSQLPKDRFSAERLKGVDSTLKIQPAELGDSAVYLCASSSGTGSNQPQHFGDGTRLSIL.

This chain uses TRBV19 with TRBJ2-3; 11 positions match TRBD2. Germline loops: CDR1 LNHDA, CDR2 SQIVND (reference sequence). V was clipped by 6 bases and J by 6 bases; unmatched bases: 8. This CDR3 spans 15 amino acids. CDR3 residues: CASRPVAGGLDTQYF. In DNA form, the CDR3 reads TGTGCCAGTAGACCTGTAGCGGGAGGGCTGGATACGCAGTATTTT.

The rearrangement uses TRBV5-4 and TRBJ2-7; 8 bases fit TRBD1. Unmatched junction bases numbered 13, after V lost 4 bases and J lost 7 bases. This CDR3 comprises 15 residues. Germline values: CDR1 SGHNT, CDR2 YYREEE (reference sequence). CDR3 sequence reads: CASSEFRGLFGEQYF. DNA for the CDR3: TGTGCCAGCAGCGAATTCAGGGGGCTTTTTGGGGAGCAGTACTTC.

This clone occurred a few times. The rearrangement joins TRBV19 to TRBJ1-5, with 10 bases identical to TRBD1. This CDR3 has 14 residues. CDR1 and CDR2 (germline): LNHDA, SQIVND (reference sequence). V shed 6 bases, J shed 4 bases, and the junction held 3 bases outside the gene matches. CDR3 bases: TGTGCCAGTAGCGACAGGGGGCATAATCAGCCCCAGCATTTT. Amino acids: CASSDRGHNQPQHF.

The genes are TRBV5-5 and TRBJ1-1, with D perhaps matching TRBD1 (5 bases). There are 15 residues in the CDR3. The V gene lost 2 bases and the J gene lost 3 bases, with 14 bases spanning the gap. Germline CDR1 and CDR2: SGHKS and YYEKEE (reference sequence). Here the CDR3 DNA reads TGTGCCAGCAGCTTCTTGGGCGGGGGGGACACTGAAGCTTTCTTT. It is translated as CASSFLGGGDTEAFF.

CDR3 sequence: CASGPRGGETQYF. CDR3 coding DNA: TGTGCTAGTGGTCCGAGGGGGGGAGAGACCCAGTACTTC. The rearrangement joins TRBV12-5 to TRBJ2-5; D perhaps matches TRBD2 (7 bases). The V end lost 5 bases, the J end lost 4 bases, and 11 bases lay between the germline ends. The CDR3 consists of 13 residues. From germline, CDR1 is LGHNT and CDR2 FRNRAP.

The rearrangement joins TRBV28 to TRBJ1-4, with D maybe TRBD1 (5 bases). Per germline, CDR1 MDHEN and CDR2 SYDVKM. This CDR3 has 14 amino acids. Trimming cost V 3 bases and J 6 bases, with 11 bases left between them. The CDR3 here is CASSLTGGYEKLFF. Here the CDR3 DNA reads TGTGCCAGCAGTTTGACGGGGGGGTATGAAAAACTGTTTTTT.

The chain employs TRBV7-9 and TRBJ2-5; the match to TRBD2 covers 11 bases. Unmatched junction bases numbered 8, after V lost 5 bases and J lost 3 bases. The CDR3 is 16 amino acids. Germline-derived CDR1 and CDR2 are SEHNR and FQNEAQ (reference sequence). The CDR3 is CASSPLTSGKKETQYF. CDR3 coding DNA: TGTGCCAGCAGCCCCCTGACTAGCGGGAAGAAAGAGACCCAGTACTTC.

The chain links TRBV2 to TRBJ2-5; 11 bases match TRBD2. CDR1 is SNHLY and CDR2 is FYNNEI in the germline V gene. V dropped 8 bases and J dropped 5; count of bases not matched to a gene: 7. The CDR3 covers 14 residues. CDR3 bases: TGTGCCAGCGCGCTAGCGGGAGGTGGGGAGACCCAGTACTTC. Translating gives CASALAGGGETQYF.

On this clone itself: At the DNA level, this CDR3 is encoded by other sequences in the same sample as well. The rearrangement uses TRBV19 and TRBJ2-7; TRBD2 is a possible D gene (5 bases). This CDR3 has 14 amino acids. Per the germline V gene, CDR1 is LNHDA and CDR2 is SQIVND (reference sequence). The V end lost 3 bases, the J end lost 3 bases, and 12 bases lay between the germline ends. For the CDR3, the DNA is TGTGCCAGTAGTATCGCGGGCTCCAGCTACGAGCAGTACTTC. It yields the protein CASSIAGSSYEQYF.